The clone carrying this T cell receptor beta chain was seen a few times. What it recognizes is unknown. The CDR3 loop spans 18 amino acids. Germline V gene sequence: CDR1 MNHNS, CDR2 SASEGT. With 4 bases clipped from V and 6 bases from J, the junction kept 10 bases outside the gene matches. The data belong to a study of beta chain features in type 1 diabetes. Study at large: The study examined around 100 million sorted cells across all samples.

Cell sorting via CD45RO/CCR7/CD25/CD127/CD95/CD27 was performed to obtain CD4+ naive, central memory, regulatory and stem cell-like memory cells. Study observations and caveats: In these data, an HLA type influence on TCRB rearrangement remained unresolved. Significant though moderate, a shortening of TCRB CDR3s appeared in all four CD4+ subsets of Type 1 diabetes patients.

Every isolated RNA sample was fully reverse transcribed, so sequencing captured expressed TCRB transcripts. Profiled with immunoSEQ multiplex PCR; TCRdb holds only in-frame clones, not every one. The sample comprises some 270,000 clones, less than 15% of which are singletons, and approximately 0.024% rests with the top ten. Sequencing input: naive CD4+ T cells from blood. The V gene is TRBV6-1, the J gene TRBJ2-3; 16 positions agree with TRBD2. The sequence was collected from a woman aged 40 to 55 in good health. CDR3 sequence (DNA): TGTGCCAGCAGTGCCACCTGGGGACTAGCGGGGGGGCGTGATACGCAGTATTTT. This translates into CASSATWGLAGGRDTQYF.